This T cell receptor (beta chain) was sequenced in a study of cytomegalovirus exposure and HLA in healthy donors. Study information: Early release data held 85 million to 95 million unique TCRs from HLA-typed donors. Regarding the study as a whole: Among TCR sequences, most were rare, though some public TCRs appeared in many donors. Analysis was performed later, and it showed HLA-associated TCR beta chains to be more clonally expanded than equally common others.

The germline gives CDR1 SNHLY, CDR2 FYNNEI. This CDR3 comprises 14 residues. The junction had 2 bases not matched to a gene; V was cut back by 5 bases and J by 5 bases. PCR primers comprised 60 Vbeta and 13 Jbeta primers. TCRdb's copy holds only in-frame clones and misses some; the assay was immunoSEQ multiplex PCR. The repertoire table contains 70,000 to 85,000 clones. On this clone itself: Antigen specificity is unknown.

The genes are TRBV2 and TRBJ2-2, with 10 positions matching TRBD2. Sequenced material: PBMCs. The sequence was obtained from a female donor in good health and CMV-seropositive. This chain's CDR3 is CASSSGGDTGELFF. The DNA for the CDR3 is TGTGCCAGCAGTAGCGGGGGGGATACCGGGGAGCTGTTTTTT. Combining the CDR3 with reference TRBV2 and TRBJ2-2 gives the whole variable domain EPEVTQTPSHQVTQMGQEVILRCVPISNHLYFYWYRQILGQKVEFLVSFYNNEISEKSEIFDDQFSVERPDGSNFTLKIRSTKLEDSAMYFCASSSGGDTGELFFGEGSRLTVL.